This T cell receptor beta chain was documented in a study of T cell changes during pregnancy in multiple sclerosis. This table comes from immunoSEQ multiplex PCR, and its TCRdb copy is limited to in-frame clones, with some not included. The sample lists about 77,000 clones, around 93% occurring once. The CDR3 consists of 19 residues. Per the germline V gene, CDR1 is LGHNT and CDR2 is FRNRAP. The V and J ends lost 1 base and 0 bases, in that order; junction bases with no gene match: 11. Sequenced here: peripheral blood, sampled after pregnancy. The chain combines TRBV12-5 with TRBJ2-1; 8 bases map to TRBD2. The source of this sequence is a female donor in good health, enrolled as a control in a pregnancy study. The chain's CDR3 is CASGLARLAPSSSYNEQFF. Written as DNA, the CDR3 is TGTGCTAGTGGTTTGGCCAGACTAGCGCCTAGCAGCTCCTACAATGAGCAGTTCTTC.